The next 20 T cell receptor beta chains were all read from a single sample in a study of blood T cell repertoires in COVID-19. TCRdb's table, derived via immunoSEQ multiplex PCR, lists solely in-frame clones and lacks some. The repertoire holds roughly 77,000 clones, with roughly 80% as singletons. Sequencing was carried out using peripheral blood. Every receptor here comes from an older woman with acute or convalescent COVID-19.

The chain's CDR3 is CASSPVARVYEQYF. The CDR3 DNA follows: TGTGCCAGCAGCCCGGTAGCGAGGGTCTACGAGCAGTACTTC. The chain recombines TRBV5-6 with TRBJ2-7, with a tentative D call TRBD2 (5 bases). Germline assignment: CDR1 SGHDT and CDR2 YYEEEE. V was pared by 4 bases and J by 3 bases, with 14 bases between. The CDR3 consists of 14 residues. Full variable domain (outside the CDR3, taken from reference TRBV5-6 and TRBJ2-7): DAGVTQSPTHLIKTRGQQVTLRCSPKSGHDTVSWYQQALGQGPQFIFQYYEEEERQRGNFPDRFSGHQFPNYSSELNVNALLLGDSALYLCASSPVARVYEQYFGPGTRLTVT.

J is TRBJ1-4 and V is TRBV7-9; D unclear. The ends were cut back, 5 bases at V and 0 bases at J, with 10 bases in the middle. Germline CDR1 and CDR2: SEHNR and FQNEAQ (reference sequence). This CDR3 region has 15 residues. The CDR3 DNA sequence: TGTGCCAGCAGCGTCATTAGCACAACTAATGAAAAACTGTTTTTT. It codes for CASSVISTTNEKLFF.

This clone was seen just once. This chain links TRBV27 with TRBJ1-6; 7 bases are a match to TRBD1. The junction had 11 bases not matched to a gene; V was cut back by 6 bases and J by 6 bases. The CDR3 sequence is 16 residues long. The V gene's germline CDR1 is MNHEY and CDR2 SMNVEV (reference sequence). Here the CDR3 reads CASSLQQGLGNSPLHF. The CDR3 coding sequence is TGTGCCAGCAGCCTCCAACAGGGGTTGGGTAATTCACCCCTCCACTTT.

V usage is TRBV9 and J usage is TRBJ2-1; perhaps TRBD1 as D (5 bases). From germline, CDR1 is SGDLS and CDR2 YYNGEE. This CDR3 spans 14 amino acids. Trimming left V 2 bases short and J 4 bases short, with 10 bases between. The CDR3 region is CASSVGHGYNEQFF. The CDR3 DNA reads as TGTGCCAGCAGCGTTGGACACGGATACAATGAGCAGTTCTTC.

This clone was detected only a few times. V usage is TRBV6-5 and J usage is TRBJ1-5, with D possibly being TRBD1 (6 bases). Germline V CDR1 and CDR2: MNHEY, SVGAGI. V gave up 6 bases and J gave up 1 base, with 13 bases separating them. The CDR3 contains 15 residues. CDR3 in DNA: TGTGCCAGCAGCCCGGGACACCTCAGCAATCAGCCCCAGCATTTT. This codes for CASSPGHLSNQPQHF.

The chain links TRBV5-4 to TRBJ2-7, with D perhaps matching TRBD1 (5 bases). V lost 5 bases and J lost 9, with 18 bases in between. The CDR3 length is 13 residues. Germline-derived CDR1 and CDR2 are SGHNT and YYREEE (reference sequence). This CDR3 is CASSWGDTEGQYF. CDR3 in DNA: TGTGCCAGCAGTTGGGGCGACACCGAAGGGCAGTACTTC.

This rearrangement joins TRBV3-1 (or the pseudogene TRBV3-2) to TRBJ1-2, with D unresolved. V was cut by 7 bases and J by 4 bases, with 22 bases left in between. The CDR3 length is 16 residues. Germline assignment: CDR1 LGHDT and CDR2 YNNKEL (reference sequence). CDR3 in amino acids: CASTSFTDRGIYGYTF. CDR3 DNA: TGTGCCAGCACCTCATTCACAGACCGGGGAATCTATGGCTACACCTTC.

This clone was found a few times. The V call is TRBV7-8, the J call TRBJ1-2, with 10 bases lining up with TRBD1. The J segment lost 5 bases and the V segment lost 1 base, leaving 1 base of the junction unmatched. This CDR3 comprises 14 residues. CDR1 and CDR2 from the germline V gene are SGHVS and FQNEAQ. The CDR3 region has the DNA TGTGCCAGCAGCTTAGGGACAGGGGGTTATGGCTACACCTTC. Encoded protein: CASSLGTGGYGYTF. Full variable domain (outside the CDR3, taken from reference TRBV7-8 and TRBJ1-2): GAGVSQSPRYKVAKRGQDVALRCDPISGHVSLFWYQQALGQGPEFLTYFQNEAQLDKSGLPSDRFFAERPEGSVSTLKIQRTQQEDSAVYLCASSLGTGGYGYTFGSGTRLTVV.

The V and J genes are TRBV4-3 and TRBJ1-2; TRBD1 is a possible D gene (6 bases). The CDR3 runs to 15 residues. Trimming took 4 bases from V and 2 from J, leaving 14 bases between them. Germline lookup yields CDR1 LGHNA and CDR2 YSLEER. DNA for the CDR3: TGCGCCAGCAGCCCCCGGGCAGGGGAGAACTATGGCTACACCTTC. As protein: CASSPRAGENYGYTF.

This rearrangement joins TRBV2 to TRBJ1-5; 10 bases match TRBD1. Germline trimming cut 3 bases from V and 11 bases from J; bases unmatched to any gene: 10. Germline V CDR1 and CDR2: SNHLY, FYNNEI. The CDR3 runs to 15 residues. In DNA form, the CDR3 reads TGTGCCAGCAGTGACAAGGACAGGGGGGGGTCGGCCCAGCATTTT. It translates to CASSDKDRGGSAQHF.

CDR3 amino acids: CASSQGQLNEKLFF. CDR3 bases: TGCGCCAGCAGCCAGGGACAACTTAATGAAAAACTGTTTTTT. The V gene is TRBV5-1, the J gene TRBJ1-4, with a possible D match to TRBD1 (6 bases). With 4 bases removed from V and 4 bases from J, the gap between germline ends came to 11 bases. Per the germline V gene, CDR1 is SGHRS and CDR2 is YFSETQ. The CDR3 runs 14 residues.

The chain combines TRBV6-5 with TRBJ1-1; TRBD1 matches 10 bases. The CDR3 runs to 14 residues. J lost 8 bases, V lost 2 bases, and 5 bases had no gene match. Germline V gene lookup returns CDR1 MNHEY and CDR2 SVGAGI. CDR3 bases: TGTGCCAGCAGTTACGACAGGGGGCGCGGAGAAGCTTTCTTT. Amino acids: CASSYDRGRGEAFF.

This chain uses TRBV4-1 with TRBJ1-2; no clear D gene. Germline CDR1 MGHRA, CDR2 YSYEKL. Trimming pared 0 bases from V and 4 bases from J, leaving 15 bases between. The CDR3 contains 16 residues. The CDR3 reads CASSQDTEGRSYGYTF. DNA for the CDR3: TGCGCCAGCAGCCAAGATACAGAGGGTAGGAGCTATGGCTACACCTTC.

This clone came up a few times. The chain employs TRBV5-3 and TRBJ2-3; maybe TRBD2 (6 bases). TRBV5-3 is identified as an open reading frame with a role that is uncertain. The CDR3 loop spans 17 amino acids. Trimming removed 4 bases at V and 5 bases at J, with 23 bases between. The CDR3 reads CARSTPQPGGCEDTQYF. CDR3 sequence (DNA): TGTGCCAGAAGCACCCCGCAACCTGGGGGGTGTGAAGATACGCAGTATTTT.

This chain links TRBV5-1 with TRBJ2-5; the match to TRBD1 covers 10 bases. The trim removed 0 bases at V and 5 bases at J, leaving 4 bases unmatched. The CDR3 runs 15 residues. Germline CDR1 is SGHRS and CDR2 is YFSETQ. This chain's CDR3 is CASSLGPGQGETQYF. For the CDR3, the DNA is TGCGCCAGCAGCTTGGGACCGGGACAGGGGGAGACCCAGTACTTC.

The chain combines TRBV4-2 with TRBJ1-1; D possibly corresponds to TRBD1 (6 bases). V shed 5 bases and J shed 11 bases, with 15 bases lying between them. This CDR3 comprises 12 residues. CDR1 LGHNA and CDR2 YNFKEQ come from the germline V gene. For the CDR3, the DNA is TGTGCCAGCAGCTTACAGGGCCTGGGGGCTTTCTTT. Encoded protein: CASSLQGLGAFF.

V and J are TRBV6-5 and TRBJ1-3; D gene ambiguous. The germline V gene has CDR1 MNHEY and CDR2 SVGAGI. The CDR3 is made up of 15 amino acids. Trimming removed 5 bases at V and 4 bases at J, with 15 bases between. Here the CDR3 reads CASSTTAAGGNTIYF. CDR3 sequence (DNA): TGTGCCAGCAGTACCACAGCGGCCGGAGGAAACACCATATATTTT.

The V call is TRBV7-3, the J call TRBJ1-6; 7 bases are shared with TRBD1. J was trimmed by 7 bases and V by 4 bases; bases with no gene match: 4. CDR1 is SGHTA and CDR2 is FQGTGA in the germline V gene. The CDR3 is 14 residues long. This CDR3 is CASSSQGLNSPLHF. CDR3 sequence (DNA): TGTGCCAGCAGCTCACAGGGGTTAAATTCACCCCTCCACTTT. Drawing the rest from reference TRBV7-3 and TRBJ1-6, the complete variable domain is GAGVSQTPSNKVTEKGKYVELRCDPISGHTALYWYRQSLGQGPEFLIYFQGTGAADDSGLPNDRFFAVRPEGSVSTLKIQRTERGDSAVYLCASSSQGLNSPLHFGNGTRLTVT.

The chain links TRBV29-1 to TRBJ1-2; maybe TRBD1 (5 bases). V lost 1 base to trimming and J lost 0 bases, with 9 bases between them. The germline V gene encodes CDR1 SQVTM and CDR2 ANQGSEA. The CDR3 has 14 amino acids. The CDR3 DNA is TGCAGCGTTGAAGCGGGGGTTGCTAACTATGGCTACACCTTC. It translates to CSVEAGVANYGYTF.

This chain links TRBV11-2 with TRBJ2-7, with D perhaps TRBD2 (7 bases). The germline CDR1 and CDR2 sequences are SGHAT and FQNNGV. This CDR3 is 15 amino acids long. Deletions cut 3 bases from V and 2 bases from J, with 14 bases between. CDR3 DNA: TGTGCCAGCAGCTTCGCCCCGGGGGGCACCTACGAGCAGTACTTC. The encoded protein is CASSFAPGGTYEQYF.